This T cell receptor (beta chain) stems from a study of blood T cells in healthy people across ages. General observations from the study: It was the long-lived donors that had more naive CD4+ cells and higher diversity than aged donors. In the absence of known donor CMV status, changes in expanded clonotypes were possibly confounded.

Primers used in a second PCR of about 7 to 12 cycles were a sample-barcoded 5' primer and a J-beta primer mix. In TCRdb, the 5' RACE reads were re-called with MiXCR into one record per CDR3 protein. The profile shows some 880,000 distinct CDR3 sequences, under 40% of them singletons. Each donor supplied roughly 9.2 milliliters of peripheral blood. Trimming took 5 bases from V and 2 from J, leaving 12 bases between them. The V gene's germline CDR1 is DFQATT and CDR2 SNEGSKA (reference sequence). This CDR3 spans 13 amino acids. This clonotype was seen a few times. Its antigen remains unidentified. Input material: blood. V gene TRBV20-1 combines with J gene TRBJ1-2, with unresolved D. The clonotype comes from a man between 18 and 35 years old in good health. The CDR3 DNA reads as TGCAGTGCTGTGGGGTTCGGAAACTATGGCTACACCTTC. Protein sequence: CSAVGFGNYGYTF.